Included here is one T cell receptor beta chain sequence, with context. Its antigen is unidentified. The CDR3 has 16 residues. The germline CDR1 and CDR2 sequences are SGHRS and YFSETQ. After removal of 3 bases from V and 4 bases from J, the junction contained 6 bases not matched to a gene. The source of the sample is a study of cytomegalovirus exposure and HLA in healthy donors. Overall study findings and caveats: Relative to the approximately 700-donor mean, N-insertions were reportedly fewer in an Asian-associated ancestry cluster in a later analysis. Reported results showed that the classifier diagnosed cytomegalovirus status with high specificity and sensitivity. One variant, a missense change in DCLRE1C, was linked in a later analysis to TCR beta V- and J-gene trimming. Later work associated 16,951 TCR beta sequences with HLA alleles at 0.05 false discovery rate.

The PCR had 60 Vbeta and 13 Jbeta primers. Profiling relied on immunoSEQ multiplex PCR, and the TCRdb table lists in-frame clones only, not all of them. The profile shows about 160,000 clones, around 75% of them singletons. The chain is built from TRBV5-1 and TRBJ2-1, with 11 nucleotides matching TRBD2. The clonotype was recovered from a woman in her 50s in good health and CMV-seropositive. The sequencing sample was made of PBMCs. CDR3 region: CASSWGTSGLYNEQFF. The CDR3 DNA reads TGCGCCAGCAGCTGGGGGACTAGCGGACTTTACAATGAGCAGTTCTTC.